The clone carrying this T cell receptor beta chain was seen a few times. Its antigen is still unknown. The data were taken from a study of blood T cells in healthy people across ages. Primed by a sample-barcoded 5' primer and a J-beta primer mix, a second PCR proceeded for about 6 to 11 cycles. TCRdb itself ran the 5' RACE reads through MiXCR, one entry per CDR3 protein. The table includes 1.5 million to 1.9 million distinct CDR3 sequences, roughly two fifths detected once. Each of the donors had roughly 9.7 milliliters of peripheral blood drawn into EDTA-treated Vacutainer tubes. Total RNA, at least 5 micrograms per sample, came from PBMCs. Study findings and constraints: The percentage of naive T cells correlated strongly with TCR beta diversity. It was the long-lived donors that had more naive CD4+ cells and higher diversity than aged donors.

The CDR3 length is 13 residues. The V gene lost 4 bases and the J gene lost 5 bases, with 12 bases spanning the gap. The germline V gene encodes CDR1 SGHRS and CDR2 YFSETQ. The receptor was isolated from a woman between 18 and 29 years old in good health. The J gene is TRBJ2-5, the V gene TRBV5-1, with a possible D match to TRBD1 (5 bases). The specimen sequenced was blood. The CDR3 region has the DNA TGCGCCAGCAGCCAAGACAGTTGGGAGACCCAGTACTTC. Its protein is CASSQDSWETQYF.